These 19 T cell receptor beta chains were all obtained from the same sample, sequenced in a study of human T cells and chemical hapten exposure (dated by TCRdb to the early 2020s). The time point label, as the study defines it: patch test 1, 2 weeks after DPC sensitization. The sample's treatment or condition label, in plain terms: therapeutic diphenylcyclopropenone sensitization with weekly scalp DPC. Library prep was done by RACE. The listed sequencing device is NextSeq 500. The public reads were reanalyzed by TCRdb: fastp trimming at Q25, MiXCR alignment, in-frame beta chains only. Rows matching on CDR3 protein sequence are summarized as one entry with the most common DNA and genes. In this sample the table shows 180,000 or so distinct CDR3 sequences, around 15% of which occur a single time. The ten largest clones take up less than 2% of the sample. The source was whole blood, collected in connection with sensitization to the hapten diphenylcyclopropenone (DPC). Receptor source: a woman in her twenties or thirties with alopecia areata. Some clones in this sample may be carry-over from other donors' samples.

The rearrangement joins TRBV9 to TRBJ2-1; tentative D call: TRBD2 (6 bases). The CDR3 is 12 residues long. Per germline, CDR1 SGDLS and CDR2 YYNGEE. Trimming removed 4 bases at V and 10 bases at J, with 12 bases between. The CDR3 sequence is CASSPRDSEQFF. In nucleotides, the CDR3 is TGTGCCAGCAGCCCCCGGGACTCCGAGCAGTTCTTC.

This clonotype came up a few times. This chain joins TRBV11-3 and TRBJ1-2; possibly TRBD1 for D (5 bases). Trimming took off 0 bases at V and 4 bases at J, with 15 bases between the two ends. The CDR3 is 16 amino acids. The germline V gene has CDR1 SGHNT and CDR2 YENEEA. The CDR3 DNA reads as TGTGCCAGCAGCTTAGAATCGGCAGGGCTCGCCTATGGCTACACCTTC. Residues: CASSLESAGLAYGYTF. Drawing the rest from reference TRBV11-3 and TRBJ1-2, the complete variable domain is EAGVVQSPRYKIIEKKQPVAFWCNPISGHNTLYWYLQNLGQGPELLIRYENEEAVDDSQLPKDRFSAERLKGVDSTLKIQPAELGDSAVYLCASSLESAGLAYGYTFGSGTRLTVV.

This clonotype showed up just a few times. The junction departs from germline at one end; a sequencing error may be responsible. The chain carries TRBV2 and TRBJ2-5; D ambiguous. CDR1 is SNHLY and CDR2 is FYNNEI in the germline V gene. This CDR3 is built from 10 residues. The CDR3 DNA reads TGTGCCAGCAGAGAAGAGACCCAGTACTTC. Its protein is CASREETQYF. The variable domain in full, completed from reference TRBV2 and TRBJ2-5, reads EPEVTQTPSHQVTQMGQEVILRCVPISNHLYFYWYRQILGQKVEFLVSFYNNEISEKSEIFDDQFSVERPDGSNFTLKIRSTKLEDSAMYFCASREETQYFGPGTRLLVL.

This clonotype was recorded a few times. V is TRBV29-1 and J is TRBJ2-7, with D unclear. CDR1 SQVTM and CDR2 ANQGSEA come from the germline V gene. This CDR3 is 11 amino acids long. V lost 5 bases to trimming and J lost 0 bases, with 5 bases between them. The CDR3 reads CSVRVSYEQYF. The DNA of the CDR3 is TGCAGCGTTAGGGTCTCCTACGAGCAGTACTTC.

This clonotype appeared many times. V gene TRBV5-1 combines with J gene TRBJ1-2; 8 nucleotides align to TRBD1. The CDR3 totals 15 residues. The germline gives CDR1 SGHRS, CDR2 YFSETQ. V dropped 4 bases and J dropped 1; count of bases not matched to a gene: 6. The CDR3, as DNA: TGCGCCAGCAGCGCCGGACAGGGAAGTAACTATGGCTACACCTTC. Amino acids: CASSAGQGSNYGYTF.

The rearrangement links TRBV6-5 to TRBJ2-1; 9 bases line up with TRBD1. Trimming at V came to 6 bases and at J to 8 bases, leaving 5 bases not matched to a gene. In germline, CDR1 is MNHEY, CDR2 SVGAGI. The CDR3 contains 13 residues. CDR3 nucleotides: TGTGCCAGCAGAAACAGGGGGCCGGATGAGCAGTTCTTC. This encodes CASRNRGPDEQFF.

This clonotype was observed many times. The chain combines TRBV29-1 with TRBJ2-7; tentatively, D is TRBD1 (5 bases). The V end lost 7 bases, the J end lost 0 bases, and 10 bases lay between the germline ends. The CDR3 length is 12 residues. CDR1 is SQVTM and CDR2 is ANQGSEA in the germline V gene. CDR3 protein: CSATVASYEQYF. CDR3 DNA sequence: TGCAGCGCGACAGTAGCCTCCTACGAGCAGTACTTC.

The chain employs TRBV28 and TRBJ1-1; D remains ambiguous. CDR1 and CDR2 from the germline V gene are MDHEN and SYDVKM. This CDR3 comprises 13 residues. Between the trimmed V and J ends, which lost 8 bases and 6 bases, there was a span of 16 bases. The CDR3 DNA follows: TGTGCCAGCCGACCTCCCCCCTTTCCTGAAGCTTTCTTT. It is translated as CASRPPPFPEAFF.

The CDR3 sequence is CSDGRSEGYTF. As DNA, the CDR3 is TGCAGCGACGGGCGGTCCGAGGGCTACACCTTC. The chain combines TRBV29-1 with TRBJ1-2; D call uncertain. The V end lost 7 bases, the J end lost 8 bases, and 14 bases lay between the germline ends. The CDR3 is made up of 11 amino acids. Germline V gene data show CDR1 as SQVTM and CDR2 as ANQGSEA.

This clonotype was observed a few times. The V gene is TRBV29-1, the J gene TRBJ1-1, with 10 positions matching TRBD1. V shed 4 bases and J 5 bases; nucleotides not matched to a gene: 10. Germline V gene data show CDR1 as SQVTM and CDR2 as ANQGSEA. This CDR3 contains 15 residues. The CDR3, as DNA: TGCAGCGTTGGAGGCCGGGACAGGGGCAGAACTGAAGCTTTCTTT. This sequence encodes CSVGGRDRGRTEAFF. The full variable domain, with the rest looked up from reference TRBV29-1 and TRBJ1-1, is SAVISQKPSRDICQRGTSLTIQCQVDSQVTMMFWYRQQPGQSLTLIATANQGSEATYESGFVIDKFPISRPNLTFSTLTVSNMSPEDSSIYLCSVGGRDRGRTEAFFGQGTRLTVV.

This clonotype occurred many times. The chain recombines TRBV7-9 with TRBJ2-7, with D possibly matching TRBD2 (6 bases). Germline assignment: CDR1 SEHNR and CDR2 FQNEAQ (reference sequence). Trimming shortened V by 1 base and J by 0 bases, and 16 bases separated the two germline ends. The CDR3 extends over 17 amino acids. The CDR3 sequence is CASSLGGAAGLSYEQYF. The CDR3 coding sequence is TGTGCCAGCAGCTTAGGAGGGGCAGCGGGCCTCTCCTACGAGCAGTACTTC.

The chain couples TRBV6-6 to TRBJ2-5, with D maybe TRBD1 (6 bases). The CDR3 runs to 14 residues. CDR1 and CDR2 (germline): MNHNY, SVGAGI (reference sequence). Trimming removed 5 bases at V and 1 base at J, with 11 bases between. CDR3 residues: CASSPDSLQETQYF. As DNA, the CDR3 is TGTGCCAGCAGTCCGGACAGCCTCCAAGAGACCCAGTACTTC.

This clonotype was recorded many times. The chain carries TRBV6-6 and TRBJ1-6; D is unclear. Germline V gives CDR1 MNHNY, CDR2 SVGAGI (reference sequence). This CDR3 spans 11 amino acids. Between the trimmed V and J ends, which lost 2 bases and 14 bases, there was a span of 7 bases. CDR3 residues: CASSYHSALHF. DNA of the CDR3: TGTGCCAGCAGTTACCACTCAGCCCTCCACTTT.

This clonotype showed up many times. The chain employs TRBV6-2 or TRBV6-3 and TRBJ2-2; D unresolved. Germline assignment: CDR1 MNHEY and CDR2 SVGEGT. The V gene lost 5 bases and the J gene lost 8 bases, with 9 bases spanning the gap. The CDR3 runs to 12 residues. The CDR3 is CASSPNVGELFF. Here the CDR3 DNA reads TGTGCCAGCAGTCCCAATGTGGGGGAGCTGTTTTTT.

The V gene is TRBV29-1, the J gene TRBJ1-1, with D hard to call. Germline assignment: CDR1 SQVTM and CDR2 ANQGSEA. V was shortened by 3 bases and J by 0 bases, with 8 bases between the two germline ends. The CDR3 has 13 amino acids. The CDR3 here is CSVETYVNTEAFF. The CDR3 DNA sequence: TGCAGCGTTGAGACCTACGTGAACACTGAAGCTTTCTTT.

This clonotype was counted a few times. This chain uses TRBV7-6 with TRBJ2-7; weak D call: TRBD1 (6 bases). The CDR3 has 14 amino acids. From germline, CDR1 is SGHVS and CDR2 FNYEAQ. V was trimmed by 4 bases and J by 2 bases, leaving 12 bases between them. The DNA for the CDR3 is TGTGCCAGCAGCTCCCGGGACAAAACCTACGAGCAGTACTTC. This codes for CASSSRDKTYEQYF. Combining the CDR3 with reference TRBV7-6 and TRBJ2-7 gives the whole variable domain GAGVSQSPRYKVTKRGQDVALRCDPISGHVSLYWYRQALGQGPEFLTYFNYEAQQDKSGLPNDRFSAERPEGSISTLTIQRTEQRDSAMYRCASSSRDKTYEQYFGPGTRLTVT.

This clonotype was seen ten or more times. V is TRBV12-3 or TRBV12-4 and J is TRBJ1-5; 7 bases are a match to TRBD1. The CDR3 length is 14 residues. V dropped 4 bases and J dropped 3; count of bases not matched to a gene: 3. This CDR3 reads CASSSGGFNQPQHF. In nucleotides, the CDR3 is TGTGCCAGCAGTTCAGGGGGTTTCAATCAGCCCCAGCATTTT.

This chain joins TRBV11-2 and TRBJ1-1, with D possibly TRBD1 on 5 matching bases. CDR1 and CDR2 from the germline V gene are SGHAT and FQNNGV. This CDR3 has 11 amino acids. V lost 1 base to trimming and J lost 10 bases, with 7 bases between them. Written as DNA, the CDR3 is TGTGCCAGCAGCTTAGGGGACGTAGCTTTCTTT. As protein: CASSLGDVAFF.

The chain uses TRBV28 and TRBJ1-1; D ambiguous. The CDR3 is 15 residues long. V shed 5 bases and J shed 4 bases, with 17 bases lying between them. CDR1 is MDHEN and CDR2 is SYDVKM in the germline V gene. CDR3 sequence reads: CASSPGSVWGTEAFF. CDR3 DNA: TGTGCCAGCAGTCCCGGGTCCGTGTGGGGCACTGAAGCTTTCTTT.